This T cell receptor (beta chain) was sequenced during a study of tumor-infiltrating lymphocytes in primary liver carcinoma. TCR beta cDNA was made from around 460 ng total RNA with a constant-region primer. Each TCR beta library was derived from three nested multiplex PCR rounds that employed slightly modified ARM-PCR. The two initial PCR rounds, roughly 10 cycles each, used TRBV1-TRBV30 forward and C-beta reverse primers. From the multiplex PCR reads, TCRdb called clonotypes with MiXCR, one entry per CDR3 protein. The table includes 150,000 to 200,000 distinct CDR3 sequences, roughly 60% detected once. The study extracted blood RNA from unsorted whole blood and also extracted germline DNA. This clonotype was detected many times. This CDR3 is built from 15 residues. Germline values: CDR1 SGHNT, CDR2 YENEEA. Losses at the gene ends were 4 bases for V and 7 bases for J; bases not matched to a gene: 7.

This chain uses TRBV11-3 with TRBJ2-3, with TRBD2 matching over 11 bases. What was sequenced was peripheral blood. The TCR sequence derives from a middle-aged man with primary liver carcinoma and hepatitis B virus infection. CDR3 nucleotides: TGTGCCAGCAGCTCGGGGACTAGCGGCTTCAATACGCAGTATTTT. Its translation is CASSSGTSGFNTQYF.